The present T cell receptor (beta chain) was sequenced within a study of blood T cells in healthy people across ages. With 8 bases removed from V and 2 bases from J, the gap between germline ends came to 15 bases. The CDR3 runs 14 residues. Primed by a sample-barcoded 5' primer and a J-beta primer mix, a second PCR proceeded for 7 to 11 cycles. TCRdb re-derived calls from the 5' RACE reads in MiXCR, one entry per CDR3 protein. The sample shows over 1,300,000 distinct CDR3 sequences, around 59% of them seen only once. The J gene is TRBJ2-5, the V gene TRBV12-3 or TRBV12-4; D tentatively fits TRBD1 or TRBD2 (6 bases each). The sample was blood. The receptor was derived from a man aged 18 to 30 in good health. The CDR3 sequence is CASEGGPGQETQYF. CDR3 coding DNA: TGTGCCAGCGAGGGGGGACCGGGACAAGAGACCCAGTACTTC.